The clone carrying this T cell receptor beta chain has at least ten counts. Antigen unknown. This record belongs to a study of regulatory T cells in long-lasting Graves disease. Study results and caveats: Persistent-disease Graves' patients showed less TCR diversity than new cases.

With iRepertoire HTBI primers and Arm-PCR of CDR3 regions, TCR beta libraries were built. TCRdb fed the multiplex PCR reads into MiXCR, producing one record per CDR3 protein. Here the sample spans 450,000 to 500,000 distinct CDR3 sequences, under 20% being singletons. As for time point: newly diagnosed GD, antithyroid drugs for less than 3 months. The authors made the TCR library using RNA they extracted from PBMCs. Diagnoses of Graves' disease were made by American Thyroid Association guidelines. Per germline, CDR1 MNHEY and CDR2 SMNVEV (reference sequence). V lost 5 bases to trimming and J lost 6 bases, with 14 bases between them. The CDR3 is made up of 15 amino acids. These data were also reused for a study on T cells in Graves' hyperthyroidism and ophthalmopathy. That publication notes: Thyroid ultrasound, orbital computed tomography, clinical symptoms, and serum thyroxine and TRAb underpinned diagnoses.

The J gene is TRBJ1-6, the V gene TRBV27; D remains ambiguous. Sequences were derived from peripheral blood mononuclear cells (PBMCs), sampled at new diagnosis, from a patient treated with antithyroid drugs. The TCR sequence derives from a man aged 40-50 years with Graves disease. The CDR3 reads CASSRRDSSNSPLHF. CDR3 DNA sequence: TGTGCCAGCAGTAGGAGGGATTCGTCTAATTCACCCCTCCACTTT.